This T cell receptor beta chain was sequenced in a study of blood T cell repertoires in COVID-19. From germline, CDR1 is SQVTM and CDR2 ANQGSEA. Trimming left V 5 bases short and J 0 bases short, with 16 bases between. The CDR3 is 15 residues long. The table came from immunoSEQ multiplex PCR; TCRdb's copy has only in-frame clones and leaves some out. The table has 55,000 to 90,000 clones, 75% to 90% seen once. This TCR came from a woman older than 75 with active or convalescent COVID-19. This chain connects TRBV29-1 to TRBJ1-1, with a weak D call TRBD1 (6 bases). Sequencing input: peripheral blood. CDR3 region: CSVRQEVGLNTEAFF. In DNA, the CDR3 is TGCAGCGTTCGACAGGAGGTAGGGTTGAACACTGAAGCTTTCTTT.